This T cell receptor beta chain was captured in a study of sequential checkpoint blockade in melanoma. In the study overall: First-line arms were nivolumab then ipilimumab, or the reverse, randomized 1:1.

The CDR3 length is 17 residues. CDR1 and CDR2 from the germline V gene are SEHNR and FQNEAQ (reference sequence). For this clone: Relative to the germline gene, one junction end is altered; a read error may explain this.

Treatment here: randomized to nivolumab then ipilimumab (arm A) or the reverse (arm B). DNA-damaging chemotherapy had not been given to any patient beforehand. Live CD3+CD8+ CD19− CD56− cells were sorted from PBMCs. Repertoires were generated with immunoSEQ multiplex PCR, while TCRdb's copy carries only in-frame clones and drops some. This repertoire shows roughly 8,400 clones, roughly 75% found once; its top ten account for 18%. The source material was CD8+ T cells sorted from blood (inferred from file names), sampled from a patient given nivolumab and ipilimumab in sequence. The genes are TRBV7-9 and TRBJ2-1, with TRBD2 identical over 10 bases. The receptor was derived from a human donor with melanoma. CDR3 loop: CASSLVIAGGSDNEQLF. CDR3 DNA: TGTGCCAGCAGCTTAGTGATAGCGGGGGGCTCGGACAATGAGCAGCTCTTC.